A single sample is the source of the 4 T cell receptor beta chains below, sequenced in a study of blood T cell repertoires in COVID-19. The repertoire was sequenced with immunoSEQ multiplex PCR; TCRdb's copy has only in-frame clones and lacks some. The sample contains 110,000 or so clones, about 85% of which appear only once. Sample: peripheral blood. The receptors shown here come from a man aged 35-49 years with acute or convalescent COVID-19.

There are a few counts of this clone. The chain joins TRBV5-1 to TRBJ1-5; possibly TRBD1 for D (6 bases). The germline V and J ends were trimmed by 4 bases and 8 bases, with 13 bases remaining between them. The CDR3 length is 13 residues. Germline V gene lookup returns CDR1 SGHRS and CDR2 YFSETQ. The CDR3 reads CASSPGPGEPQHF. The CDR3 coding sequence is TGCGCCAGCAGCCCGGGACCAGGGGAGCCCCAGCATTTT.

The chain employs TRBV24-1 and TRBJ1-5; D remains unclear. In germline, CDR1 is KGHDR, CDR2 SFDVKD. V gave up 5 bases and J gave up 2 bases, with 9 bases separating them. The CDR3 runs 14 residues. The DNA of the CDR3 is TGTGCCACCAGTGCAACTACGGGCAATCAGCCCCAGCATTTT. This translates into CATSATTGNQPQHF.

This clone appeared once. This rearrangement joins TRBV6-2 or TRBV6-3 to TRBJ2-7; D may be TRBD2 (5 bases). The ends were cut back, 2 bases at V and 9 bases at J, with 20 bases in the middle. This CDR3 spans 15 amino acids. The germline CDR1 and CDR2 sequences are MNHEY and SVGEGT. The chain's CDR3 is CASSYVFGLTRSQYF. The CDR3 DNA reads TGTGCCAGCAGTTACGTTTTCGGACTTACCAGGTCGCAGTACTTC.

The chain couples TRBV24-1 to TRBJ2-1; TRBD2 is a possible D gene (5 bases). Germline V gene lookup returns CDR1 KGHDR and CDR2 SFDVKD. The CDR3 runs 13 residues. Trimming cost V 7 bases and J 6 bases, with 12 bases left between them. In nucleotides, the CDR3 is TGTGCCACCAGAGGACTTTGGAGCAATGAGCAGTTCTTC. Its protein is CATRGLWSNEQFF.